Listed below are T cell receptor beta chains from one sample, sequenced in a study of blood T cell repertoires in COVID-19. Produced via immunoSEQ multiplex PCR; TCRdb's table is partial and in-frame only. The repertoire consists of roughly 230,000 clones, with approximately 80% occurring once and the leading ten covering less than 7.5%. The sequenced sample was peripheral blood. These receptors were obtained from a woman aged 45-60 years with acute or convalescent COVID-19. Both conserved end residues are part of each CDR3. A D gene is named only where the DNA matches it firmly.

v_gene,d_gene,j_gene,CDR3nt,CDR3aa
TRBV4-2,TRBD1,TRBJ2-5,TGTGCCAGCAGCCAGACCGGGACAGGGTATTCAGAGACCCAGTACTTC,CASSQTGTGYSETQYF
TRBV5-4,-,TRBJ2-5,TGTGCCAGCAGCTTGGTTTCCACGGAAGAGACCCAGTACTTC,CASSLVSTEETQYF
TRBV30,-,TRBJ2-5,TGTGCCTCCAAAGGGGAGGCGAGGGAGACCCAGTACTTC,CASKGEARETQYF
TRBV6-5,TRBD1,TRBJ1-1,TGTGCCAGCAGTCGCCCACAGGGGCCCACTGAAGCTTTCTTT,CASSRPQGPTEAFF
TRBV21-1,-,TRBJ2-7,TGTGCCAGCAGCAAAAAACTAGAATCCAACGAGCAGTACTTC,CASSKKLESNEQYF
TRBV19,TRBD1,TRBJ1-5,TGTGCCAGTAGTACAACAGGGGGCCCCAATCAGCCCCAGCATTTT,CASSTTGGPNQPQHF
TRBV11-3,-,TRBJ2-3,TGTGCCAGCAGTAATTCCCCCACAGATACGCAGTATTTT,CASSNSPTDTQYF
TRBV30,-,TRBJ1-3,TGTGCCTGGAGTGTATATGAAGGGATAACAGGGAGATGGGGTGGAAACACCATATATTTT,CAWSVYEGITGRWGGNTIYF
TRBV9,TRBD1,TRBJ2-7,TGTGCCAGCAGCGTAGCCCCGGGACAGCCCTACGAGCAGTACTTC,CASSVAPGQPYEQYF
TRBV28,-,TRBJ1-5,TGTGCTATGGGGGCGAATAGCAATCAGCCCCAGCATTTT,CAMGANSNQPQHF